This TCR beta chain is from a study of T cell repertoires in cytomegalovirus infection. Study results and limitations: Dominating the ex vivo response were TCR beta clonotypes that were CMV-specific and HLA-C-restricted.

TCRdb called the reads again in MiXCR, with one record for every CDR3 protein. The sample carries roughly 180,000 distinct CDR3 sequences, less than 25% recorded once. This clonotype was seen repeatedly, ten times or more. Its specificity is unknown. With 1 base removed from V and 5 bases from J, the gap between germline ends came to 8 bases. Germline CDR1 is SGHVS and CDR2 is FNYEAQ. The CDR3 is 13 residues long. Here the sequenced sample was CD8+ T cells from cultured PBMCs, taken from culture after CMV antigen stimulation. The sequence was obtained from a human donor in good health (CMV status not recorded). Some clones in this sample may be carry-over from other donors' samples. The chain couples TRBV7-6 to TRBJ1-1; D unclear. The CDR3 protein is CASSLGSVTEAFF. CDR3 bases: TGTGCCAGCAGCTTAGGTTCGGTGACTGAAGCTTTCTTT.